A selection of T cell receptor beta chains follows, all from one sample in a study of cytomegalovirus exposure and HLA in healthy donors. TCRdb keeps only in-frame clones here, not all; method: immunoSEQ multiplex PCR. Among 65,000 to 85,000 clones listed, around 72% were seen once. The sequencing input was PBMCs. These receptor sequences come from a male donor in good health and CMV-seropositive. Both conserved end residues are part of each CDR3. The D gene is left open where the match is weak. Expanded clones are given a class, and other clones once, few, many or no size at all.

few | TRBD1 | TRBJ1-6 | 16 | TRBV4-2 | CASSRALGQGDSPLHF | TGTGCCAGCAGCCGCGCCCTGGGACAGGGGGATTCACCCCTCCACTTT
. | . | TRBJ1-2 | 14 | TRBV5-4 | CASSSVGQPYGYTF | TGTGCCAGCAGCTCCGTAGGACAGCCCTATGGCTACACCTTC
once | . | TRBJ1-5 | 14 | TRBV10-3 | CAISGLGDNQPQHF | TGTGCCATCAGTGGACTCGGGGACAATCAGCCCCAGCATTTT
. | . | TRBJ1-1 | 14 | TRBV14 | CASSQGPGMAEAFF | TGTGCCAGCAGCCAAGGTCCGGGAATGGCTGAAGCTTTCTTT
. | . | TRBJ1-2 | 12 | TRBV29-1 | CSVRGGPGGYTF | TGCAGCGTGAGGGGGGGGCCGGGTGGCTACACCTTC
. | . | TRBJ1-1 | 11 | TRBV2 | CASRGGAEAFF | TGTGCCAGCAGGGGGGGAGCTGAAGCTTTCTTT
few | TRBD1 | TRBJ1-1 | 15 | TRBV5-1 | CASSLQGQGRNEAFF | TGCGCCAGCAGCTTGCAGGGACAGGGGAGGAATGAAGCTTTCTTT
few | TRBD2 | TRBJ2-3 | 15 | TRBV6-5 | CASSLSGASTDTQYF | TGTGCCAGCAGCCTTAGCGGGGCTAGCACAGATACGCAGTATTTT
. | TRBD2 | TRBJ2-3 | 15 | TRBV18 | CASSRLAASTDTQYF | TGTGCCAGCTCACGGCTAGCGGCTAGCACAGATACGCAGTATTTT
once | TRBD1 | TRBJ1-2 | 15 | TRBV27 | CASSLVGRGLEGYTF | TGTGCCAGCAGTTTAGTGGGCAGGGGGCTAGAAGGCTACACCTTC
. | . | TRBJ1-1 | 12 | TRBV15 | CATSSGGSEAFF | TGTGCCACCAGCAGTGGAGGGTCTGAAGCTTTCTTT
. | TRBD2 | TRBJ2-1 | 16 | TRBV10-1 | CASSEGSGSLEDEQFF | TGCGCCAGCAGTGAAGGTAGCGGGAGCCTTGAGGATGAGCAGTTCTTC
. | . | TRBJ2-7 | 15 | TRBV7-6 | CASSRSTGSPYEQYF | TGTGCCAGCAGCCGAAGCACGGGGTCCCCCTACGAGCAGTACTTC
. | TRBD2 | TRBJ2-3 | 15 | TRBV29-1 | CSVDGPSGSTDTQYF | TGCAGCGTTGATGGGCCTAGCGGGAGCACAGATACGCAGTATTTT
. | TRBD1 | TRBJ1-1 | 14 | TRBV19 | CASGRTGVNTEAFF | TGTGCCAGTGGACGGACAGGGGTGAACACTGAAGCTTTCTTT
. | TRBD1 | TRBJ1-6 | 15 | TRBV6-1 | CAIRDRTGRNSPLHF | TGTGCCATCCGAGACAGGACAGGAAGAAATTCACCCCTCCACTTT
. | TRBD2 | TRBJ2-1 | 16 | TRBV29-1 | CSASGERGGLYNEQFF | TGCAGCGCCTCAGGGGAACGGGGGGGCCTCTACAATGAGCAGTTCTTC
. | TRBD2 | TRBJ2-1 | 18 | TRBV9 | CASSPPGASGSSYNEQFF | TGTGCCAGCAGCCCCCCTGGGGCTAGCGGGAGCTCCTACAATGAGCAGTTCTTC
. | TRBD2 | TRBJ2-3 | 16 | TRBV9 | CASSTSGAPSTDTQYF | TGTGCCAGCAGCACCAGCGGGGCGCCTAGCACAGATACGCAGTATTTT
. | . | TRBJ2-5 | 14 | TRBV2 | CASSAGGLGETQYF | TGTGCCAGCAGTGCCGGGGGGCTAGGAGAGACCCAGTACTTC
. | TRBD2 | TRBJ2-7 | 15 | TRBV5-1 | CASSLSASGGDEQYF | TGCGCCAGCAGCTTGTCCGCTAGCGGGGGTGACGAGCAGTACTTC
few | . | TRBJ1-5 | 16 | TRBV2 | CASIAGPGYSNQPQHF | TGTGCCAGCATCGCGGGCCCGGGCTATAGCAATCAGCCCCAGCATTTT
. | TRBD1 | TRBJ2-4 | 13 | TRBV14 | CASSARTGSIQYF | TGTGCCAGCAGCGCCCGGACAGGAAGCATTCAGTACTTC
. | . | TRBJ1-6 | 14 | TRBV27 | CASSLIGGESPLHF | TGTGCCAGCAGTTTGATCGGGGGTGAGTCACCCCTCCACTTT
. | . | TRBJ1-5 | 14 | TRBV5-4 | CASSLGGFNQPQHF | TGTGCCAGCAGCTTGGGGGGCTTCAATCAGCCCCAGCATTTT
. | . | TRBJ2-6 | 15 | TRBV6-5 | CASSPRGPHANVLTF | TGTGCCAGCAGCCCTAGGGGCCCCCATGCCAACGTCCTGACTTTC
once | . | TRBJ2-3 | 15 | TRBV11-3 | CASSPRPGLTDTQYF | TGTGCCAGCAGCCCACGGCCAGGCCTTACAGATACGCAGTATTTT
. | . | TRBJ1-4 | 15 | TRBV27 | CASRNYRVTNEKLFF | TGTGCCAGCAGAAATTACAGGGTCACTAATGAAAAACTGTTTTTT
. | TRBD1 | TRBJ1-2 | 13 | TRBV7-2 | CASTQGADYGYTF | TGTGCCAGCACCCAGGGGGCCGACTATGGCTACACCTTC
. | TRBD2 | TRBJ2-2 | 18 | TRBV18 | CASSLGTSGRTNTGELFF | TGTGCCAGCTCACTAGGGACTAGCGGGAGAACGAACACCGGGGAGCTGTTTTTT
. | TRBD1 | TRBJ2-6 | 18 | TRBV7-9 | CASSSSGTGGNGANVLTF | TGTGCCAGCAGCTCGTCCGGGACAGGGGGGAATGGGGCCAACGTCCTGACTTTC
few | . | TRBJ2-7 | 12 | TRBV7-2 | CASSSYRYEQYF | TGTGCCAGCAGCTCCTACCGGTACGAGCAGTACTTC
. | TRBD2 | TRBJ2-2 | 15 | TRBV6-8 | CASIPREGQTGELFF | TGTGCCAGCATTCCCCGGGAGGGCCAAACCGGGGAGCTGTTTTTT
. | . | TRBJ2-5 | 13 | TRBV5-4 | CASSWDLQETQYF | TGTGCCAGCAGCTGGGACTTGCAAGAGACCCAGTACTTC
. | TRBD1 | TRBJ2-7 | 15 | TRBV5-6 | CASSRINRGAYEQYF | TGTGCCAGCAGCCGGATCAACAGGGGGGCCTACGAGCAGTACTTC
. | TRBD2 | TRBJ2-3 | 15 | TRBV19 | CASSITSGTSDTQYF | TGTGCCAGTAGTATTACTAGCGGGACTTCAGATACGCAGTATTTT
. | . | TRBJ1-3 | 14 | TRBV30 | CAWKPGLSGNTIYF | TGTGCCTGGAAACCAGGCCTCTCTGGAAACACCATATATTTT
. | TRBD2 | TRBJ2-1 | 15 | TRBV2 | CASRAPSGRVGEQFF | TGTGCCAGCAGGGCCCCTAGCGGGAGGGTCGGAGAGCAGTTCTTC
. | . | TRBJ2-3 | 15 | TRBV6-1 | CASSELSSSTDTQYF | TGTGCCAGCAGTGAACTCTCTAGTAGCACAGATACGCAGTATTTT
. | . | TRBJ2-2 | 15 | TRBV10-3 | CAISESSQITGELFF | TGTGCCATCAGTGAGTCATCCCAGATCACCGGGGAGCTGTTTTTT
few | . | TRBJ1-1 | 12 | TRBV10-1 | CASSERPGNAFF | TGCGCCAGCAGTGAGAGGCCGGGGAACGCTTTCTTT
. | . | TRBJ2-7 | 14 | TRBV27 | CASSRGSLSWEQYF | TGTGCCAGCAGTCGGGGGAGCCTGAGCTGGGAGCAGTACTTC
once | . | TRBJ2-1 | 13 | TRBV7-7 | CASSLTRDDEQFF | TGTGCCAGCAGCCTAACACGGGATGATGAGCAGTTCTTC
. | TRBD2 | TRBJ2-3 | 16 | TRBV5-4 | CASSLSGGNKTDTQYF | TGTGCCAGCAGTTTGAGCGGGGGGAACAAAACAGATACGCAGTATTTT
. | TRBD2 | TRBJ2-3 | 16 | TRBV5-4 | CASSKKTSGSTDTQYF | TGTGCCAGCAGCAAAAAGACTAGCGGGAGCACAGATACGCAGTATTTT